This TCR beta chain was profiled in a study of persistence of HIV-infected CD4 T cells. Study-level background: Antigen stimulation activated a lower proportion of cells, more of them memory, than anti-CD3/anti-CD28 stimulation.

On this clone itself: Its matching antigen is unknown.

The libraries were made with immunoSEQ version 4 in survey mode. Assay used: immunoSEQ multiplex PCR; TCRdb lists only in-frame clones, some missing. Here the sample spans about 47,000 clones, 90% to 95% being singletons. This nonspecific control used anti-CD3/anti-CD28 bead stimulation of CD4+ T cells. CD4+ T cells upregulating both CD40 ligand and CD69 were sorted as responding cells. This CDR3 has 16 amino acids. The germline V gene encodes CDR1 SGHVS and CDR2 FNYEAQ. The ends were cut back, 0 bases at V and 0 bases at J, with 10 bases in the middle. This TCR was recovered from an adult man with HIV who was CMV-seropositive. Specimen: CD4+ T cells sorted from PBMCs after approximately 19-hour stimulation, collected from a patient who received antiretroviral therapy. The V gene is TRBV7-6, the J gene TRBJ2-3, with D perhaps TRBD2 (6 bases). CDR3 region: CASSLAGLGSTDTQYF. The CDR3 region has the DNA TGTGCCAGCAGCTTAGCGGGACTTGGCAGCACAGATACGCAGTATTTT.